These 8 T cell receptor beta chains share one sample of origin, sequenced in a study of blood T cells in healthy people across ages. Sample-barcoded 5' priming and a J-beta primer mix drove a second PCR of roughly 6 to 12 cycles. TCRdb passed the 5' RACE reads through MiXCR, listing each CDR3 protein once. Of around 940,000 distinct CDR3 sequences in the sample, about 51% were seen once. The sample comprised blood. The receptors were gathered from a woman aged 55-69 years in good health.

At least ten counts were recorded for this clonotype. At one end the junction does not follow the germline gene, possibly because of a read error. The chain carries TRBV6-2 or TRBV6-3 and TRBJ2-3, with D perhaps TRBD1 (5 bases). Germline V gives CDR1 MNHEY, CDR2 SVGEGT. CDR3 length: 12 residues. In DNA form, the CDR3 reads TGCGCCAGCAGCTCAACAGGAGATACGCAGTATTTT. The encoded protein is CASSSTGDTQYF.

J is TRBJ2-1 and V is TRBV5-1, with D unresolved. V lost 6 bases and J lost 7, with 20 bases in between. The V gene's germline CDR1 is SGHRS and CDR2 YFSETQ. The CDR3 has 15 amino acids. The CDR3 nucleotides are TGCGCCAGCAACCTACGGCTAGGTCCTAAGAATGAGCAGTTCTTC. Translated: CASNLRLGPKNEQFF.

This clonotype turned up a few times. The chain carries TRBV4-1 and TRBJ2-5; D call uncertain. Trimming left V 5 bases short and J 5 bases short, with 9 bases between. The V gene's germline CDR1 is MGHRA and CDR2 YSYEKL. The CDR3 totals 12 residues. The CDR3: CASSFSLETQYF. CDR3 nucleotides: TGCGCCAGCAGCTTTAGTTTGGAGACCCAGTACTTC.

The count of this clonotype is one. At one end the junction does not follow the germline gene, possibly because of a read error. The chain recombines TRBV15 with TRBJ2-7; no definite D call. Germline V lookup: CDR1 LNHNV, CDR2 YYDKDF (reference sequence). The CDR3 is 15 residues long. CDR3 sequence (DNA): TGTGCCACTAGCAGAGGAAGGGTAGGCTCCTACGAGCAGTACTTC. This translates into CATSRGRVGSYEQYF.

The chain carries TRBV4-1 and TRBJ1-1; TRBD1 might be the D (6 bases). The V gene lost 3 bases and the J gene lost 7 bases, with 15 bases spanning the gap. The germline gives CDR1 MGHRA, CDR2 YSYEKL. The CDR3 has 14 residues. The CDR3 nucleotides read TGCGCCAGCAGCCAGGGGAGGGGGAGTGTTGAAGCTTTCTTT. This gives the protein CASSQGRGSVEAFF.

The chain recombines TRBV5-1 with TRBJ1-5; TRBD1 matches at 10 bases. Germline V lookup: CDR1 SGHRS, CDR2 YFSETQ. The CDR3 length is 17 residues. V trimming: 4 bases; J trimming: 5 bases; junction bases outside the gene matches: 12. In DNA form, the CDR3 reads TGCGCCAGCAGCCTGGAAGGTTCCGGGACAGGGGATCAGCCCCAGCATTTT. Its translation is CASSLEGSGTGDQPQHF.

In DNA form, the CDR3 reads TGCAGTGCTAGACAGTCTGGGGCCAACGTCCTGACTTTC. Its translation: CSARQSGANVLTF. The rearrangement joins TRBV20-1 to TRBJ2-6; D is ambiguous. Germline V gene data show CDR1 as DFQATT and CDR2 as SNEGSKA (reference sequence). V lost 2 bases to trimming and J lost 1 base, with 3 bases between them. The CDR3 extends over 13 amino acids.

V gene TRBV20-1 combines with J gene TRBJ2-7; the D is unclear. V was clipped by 3 bases and J by 7 bases, with 10 bases between them. CDR1 and CDR2 from the germline V gene are DFQATT and SNEGSKA (reference sequence). CDR3 length: 11 amino acids. The CDR3 reads CSARDGEEQYF. The DNA of the CDR3 is TGCAGTGCTAGGGATGGGGAAGAGCAGTACTTC.